This T cell receptor (beta chain) was obtained from a study of T cells in Graves' hyperthyroidism and ophthalmopathy. Many counts were recorded for this clonotype. Its antigen is unidentified. Study-wide results and limits: Appearing also in blood were most of the thyroid clonotypes expanded above 0.001.

CDR3 size: 14 residues. Trimming cost V 1 base and J 0 bases, with 7 bases left between them. RNA transcripts provided the source from which TCR beta CDR3 regions were amplified. First-round RT-PCR of the TCR CDR3 relied on the HTBI primer set. TCRdb redid the calling of the multiplex PCR reads with MiXCR, one entry per CDR3 protein. The table shows around 540,000 distinct CDR3 sequences, with roughly 15% occurring only once. The J gene is TRBJ2-7, the V gene TRBV12-3 or TRBV12-4; D unclear. The receptor comes from a woman in her twenties or thirties with Graves' ophthalmopathy. The sample consisted of blood. The CDR3 nucleotides are TGTGCCAGCAGTTTAGGGTACAGCTCCTACGAGCAGTACTTC. Translating it yields CASSLGYSSYEQYF.